These 17 T cell receptor beta chains came from one sample sequenced in a study of T cells after yellow fever vaccination. TCRdb analysed the 5' RACE reads with MiXCR anew, one entry per CDR3 protein. The sample has about 260,000 distinct CDR3 sequences; around 5.3% are singletons. Sequenced here: CD4+ T cells sorted from PBMCs, sampled on the day of the yellow fever booster vaccination. Receptors were obtained from a man in his late teens or twenties who received the YFV17D yellow fever vaccine.

The chain carries TRBV11-1 and TRBJ2-3, with D possibly matching TRBD2 (5 bases). Trimming cost V 5 bases and J 2 bases, with 14 bases left between them. The CDR3 is 15 amino acids. Germline-derived CDR1 and CDR2 are SGHAT and FQDESV (reference sequence). The CDR3 loop is CASSRLGGLTDTQYF. CDR3 bases: TGTGCCAGCAGCCGACTGGGCGGGCTCACAGATACGCAGTATTTT.

The chain uses TRBV7-2 and TRBJ2-7, with D tentatively TRBD2 (6 bases). CDR3 length equals 16 residues. The V end lost 5 bases, the J end lost 7 bases, and 24 bases lay between the germline ends. Per germline, CDR1 SGHTA and CDR2 FQGNSA. In DNA, the CDR3 is TGTGCCAGCAGCGTACCCAACTGGCGGGGCTGGAGAGAGCAGTACTTC. This translates into CASSVPNWRGWREQYF.

This clonotype has only a few counts. V and J are TRBV20-1 and TRBJ2-3; the D gene is possibly TRBD2 (5 bases). Trimming removed 6 bases at V and 4 bases at J, with 20 bases between. The CDR3 has 15 amino acids. CDR1 is DFQATT, CDR2 SNEGSKA, per germline (reference sequence). The CDR3 DNA reads as TGCAGTGCCCGAGGAGGTATCGGCAGATCAGATACGCAGTATTTT. This codes for CSARGGIGRSDTQYF.

This chain uses TRBV5-6 with TRBJ1-5, with no clear D. CDR1 is SGHDT, CDR2 YYEEEE, per germline. Trimming left V 3 bases short and J 5 bases short, with 12 bases between. This CDR3 has 14 residues. The CDR3 DNA is TGTGCCAGCAGCTCGGGGAGGGCGTATCAGCCCCAGCATTTT. It encodes CASSSGRAYQPQHF.

The CDR3 loop is CASSRQGVDTQYF. The CDR3 nucleotides are TGTGCCAGCAGTAGACAGGGAGTGGATACGCAGTATTTT. The chain has TRBV6-5 and TRBJ2-3; 7 bases map to TRBD1. Germline V lookup: CDR1 MNHEY, CDR2 SVGAGI. After removal of 5 bases from V and 6 bases from J, the junction contained 5 bases not matched to a gene. The CDR3 has 13 residues.

This clonotype was counted between two and nine times. The chain uses TRBV7-3 and TRBJ2-5; the D gene could be TRBD1 or TRBD2 (5 bases each). The CDR3 extends over 14 amino acids. The V end lost 4 bases, the J end lost 1 base, and 10 bases lay between the germline ends. The germline CDR1 and CDR2 sequences are SGHTA and FQGTGA. CDR3 sequence reads: CASSSPGPQETQYF. CDR3 in DNA: TGTGCCAGCAGCTCTCCGGGACCCCAAGAGACCCAGTACTTC.

This clonotype was found many times. V is TRBV7-2 and J is TRBJ2-7; D not certain. CDR3 length: 15 amino acids. Trimming took off 2 bases at V and 0 bases at J, with 11 bases between the two ends. CDR1 is SGHTA, CDR2 FQGNSA, per germline. Written as DNA, the CDR3 is TGTGCCAGCAGCTTAAGGCCCGGGTCCTCCTACGAGCAGTACGTC. Its protein product is CASSLRPGSSYEQYV.

There are a few counts of this clonotype. V is TRBV6-2 or TRBV6-3 and J is TRBJ2-7; the D gene is possibly TRBD1 (6 bases). V dropped 0 bases and J dropped 4 bases, with 22 bases sitting between them. Germline-derived CDR1 and CDR2 are MNHEY and SVGEGT. The CDR3 runs 18 residues. The CDR3 DNA reads as TGTGCCAGCAGTTACTCGGGAAGGGGGACAACCCGCCTATACGAGCAGTACGTC. Its protein product is CASSYSGRGTTRLYEQYV.

The CDR3 nucleotides read TGCGCCAGCAGCGGCCGGGACAGGGGGCTCGAGACCCAGTACTTC. Its translation is CASSGRDRGLETQYF. The V gene is TRBV5-1, the J gene TRBJ2-5, with 12 nucleotides matching TRBD1. Unmatched junction bases numbered 6, after V lost 4 bases and J lost 5 bases. The CDR3 length is 15 residues. Germline V lookup: CDR1 SGHRS, CDR2 YFSETQ.

This clonotype occurred a few times. The V gene is TRBV6-5, the J gene TRBJ1-1; 10 nucleotides line up with TRBD1. The germline CDR1 and CDR2 sequences are MNHEY and SVGAGI. This CDR3 is built from 12 residues. With V trimmed by 7 bases and J by 12 bases, 8 bases remained unmatched. CDR3 residues: CASNDGGQGPFF. DNA for the CDR3: TGTGCCAGCAACGACGGGGGACAGGGGCCTTTCTTT.

This clonotype was counted many times. The chain joins TRBV10-3 to TRBJ2-3; D is ambiguous. Germline CDR1 reads ENHRY; CDR2 reads SYGVKD. Between the trimmed V and J ends, which lost 0 bases and 14 bases, there was a span of 15 bases. CDR3 length: 13 amino acids. CDR3 DNA sequence: TGTGCCATCAGTGAGTCGATTCTGGACCCCAGGTATTTT. It codes for CAISESILDPRYF.

This chain uses TRBV20-1 with TRBJ2-5; 10 positions agree with TRBD2. V was clipped by 2 bases and J by 3 bases; unmatched bases: 6. The CDR3 extends over 15 amino acids. Germline V gene sequence: CDR1 DFQATT, CDR2 SNEGSKA (reference sequence). CDR3 coding DNA: TGCAGTGCTAGATCACAGCGGGGGGGCAAAGAGACCCAGTACTTC. Encoded protein: CSARSQRGGKETQYF.

This clonotype has only a few counts. The V and J genes are TRBV6-6 and TRBJ2-5; TRBD2 matches 14 bases. Trimming at V came to 6 bases and at J to 1 base, leaving 1 base not matched to a gene. CDR3 size: 15 residues. The germline V gene has CDR1 MNHNY and CDR2 SVGAGI (reference sequence). Here the CDR3 DNA reads TGTGCCAGCAGGGGGACTAGCGGGGGCCAAGAGACCCAGTACTTC. Protein product: CASRGTSGGQETQYF.

This clonotype has more than one count but fewer than ten. The CDR3 loop reads CASSSMGAVNIQYF. DNA of the CDR3: TGCGCCAGCAGCTCCATGGGGGCCGTAAACATTCAGTACTTC. The chain uses TRBV5-1 and TRBJ2-4, with D possibly matching TRBD1 (6 bases). V was pared by 3 bases and J by 6 bases, with 13 bases between. This CDR3 is built from 14 residues. Germline-derived CDR1 and CDR2 are SGHRS and YFSETQ.

This clonotype was seen at least ten times. The chain joins TRBV28 to TRBJ2-7; 9 positions agree with TRBD1. The CDR3 sequence is 13 residues long. The V gene end was trimmed by 3 bases and the J gene end by 3 bases; junction bases not matched to a gene: 0. Germline V gene sequence: CDR1 MDHEN, CDR2 SYDVKM. This CDR3 is CASSLTGGYEQYV. CDR3 DNA sequence: TGTGCCAGCAGTTTGACAGGGGGCTACGAGCAGTACGTC.

This clonotype was picked up a small number of times. CDR3 amino acids: CASSLKGQGWPQAFF. The CDR3 nucleotides read TGTGCCAGCAGTTTGAAGGGACAGGGCTGGCCCCAAGCTTTCTTT. The chain joins TRBV12-3 or TRBV12-4 to TRBJ1-1; TRBD1 agrees at 9 bases. V lost 3 bases, J lost 9 bases, and 11 bases stayed unmatched. The CDR3 spans 15 residues.

This clonotype was counted at least ten times. The genes are TRBV7-2 and TRBJ2-7; D is ambiguous. CDR1 and CDR2 from the germline V gene are SGHTA and FQGNSA. This CDR3 region has 13 residues. The ends were cut back, 4 bases at V and 2 bases at J, with 9 bases in the middle. Written as DNA, the CDR3 is TGTGCCAGCAGCTCCCCTTTTCCCTACGAGCAGTACTTC. This encodes CASSSPFPYEQYF.